Presented here are 14 T cell receptor beta chains from one specimen sequenced in a study of T cell changes during pregnancy in multiple sclerosis. Assay used: immunoSEQ multiplex PCR; TCRdb lists only in-frame clones, some missing. The sample shows 38,000 or so clones, around 87% of them seen only once. Sequenced material: CD4+ T cells from peripheral blood mononuclear cells, taken in the second trimester of pregnancy. The receptor source for this set is a female donor with multiple sclerosis, enrolled in a pregnancy study.

V usage is TRBV7-2 and J usage is TRBJ1-2; D unclear. Germline assignment: CDR1 SGHTA and CDR2 FQGNSA. V was shortened by 2 bases and J by 8 bases, with 12 bases between the two germline ends. The CDR3 runs 13 residues. The CDR3 nucleotides are TGTGCCAGCAGCTTATGGCCAGGTGAAGGCTACACCTTC. Translation: CASSLWPGEGYTF.

The rearrangement uses TRBV4-3 and TRBJ2-3, with 9 bases fitting TRBD2. The J segment lost 0 bases and the V segment lost 3 bases, leaving 4 bases of the junction unmatched. CDR1 is LGHNA and CDR2 is YSLEER in the germline V gene. The CDR3 runs to 16 residues. CDR3 protein: CASSQQLAGSTDTQYF. The CDR3 region has the DNA TGCGCCAGCAGCCAGCAACTAGCGGGCAGCACAGATACGCAGTATTTT.

This sequence joins TRBV18 and TRBJ2-5; 8 nucleotides match TRBD1. V lost 1 base and J lost 5; bases outside the gene matches: 6. Germline V gives CDR1 KGHSH, CDR2 LQKENI. This CDR3 has 15 residues. The CDR3 reads CASSPRTGRSETQYF. DNA of the CDR3: TGTGCCAGCTCACCACGGACAGGGCGGAGTGAGACCCAGTACTTC.

The V and J genes are TRBV7-8 and TRBJ1-3; 9 nucleotides line up with TRBD1. The trim removed 5 bases at V and 1 base at J, leaving 6 bases unmatched. Germline V gene data show CDR1 as SGHVS and CDR2 as FQNEAQ. The length of the CDR3 is 16 residues. The CDR3 protein is CASSPQGAVSGNTIYF. CDR3 sequence (DNA): TGTGCCAGCAGCCCACAGGGGGCTGTTTCTGGAAACACCATATATTTT.

The chain employs TRBV19 and TRBJ1-5; D ambiguous. The CDR3 contains 15 residues. V lost 3 bases and J 7 bases, leaving 16 bases between the germline ends. Germline lookup yields CDR1 LNHDA and CDR2 SQIVND (reference sequence). CDR3 sequence: CASSIFRGLGQPQHF. The DNA of the CDR3 is TGTGCCAGTAGTATTTTTCGGGGATTGGGGCAGCCCCAGCATTTT.

The chain links TRBV7-9 to TRBJ2-1, with TRBD1 identical over 7 bases. The CDR3 contains 16 residues. Germline CDR1 SEHNR, CDR2 FQNEAQ (reference sequence). V shed 1 base and J 3 bases; nucleotides not matched to a gene: 6. The CDR3 DNA reads TGTGCCAGCAGCTTAGATCCGGGACAGTTCTACAATGAGCAGTTCTTC. This encodes CASSLDPGQFYNEQFF. The variable domain in full, completed from reference TRBV7-9 and TRBJ2-1, reads DTGVSQNPRHKITKRGQNVTFRCDPISEHNRLYWYRQTLGQGPEFLTYFQNEAQLEKSRLLSDRFSAERPKGSFSTLEIQRTEQGDSAMYLCASSLDPGQFYNEQFFGPGTRLTVL.

V is TRBV7-6 and J is TRBJ1-1; 8 positions match TRBD1. The length of the CDR3 is 16 residues. Germline values: CDR1 SGHVS, CDR2 FNYEAQ. Trimming at V came to 5 bases and at J to 0 bases, leaving 8 bases not matched to a gene. CDR3 sequence reads: CASSLGTGALNTEAFF. The CDR3, as DNA: TGTGCCAGCAGCCTCGGGACAGGAGCCTTGAACACTGAAGCTTTCTTT.

V is TRBV4-1 and J is TRBJ1-3; no firm D call. Germline values: CDR1 MGHRA, CDR2 YSYEKL. The CDR3 length is 15 residues. Trimming left V 3 bases short and J 3 bases short, with 12 bases between. The CDR3 nucleotides read TGCGCCAGCAGCCACCCGGTGGAGGGTGGAAACACCATATATTTT. This codes for CASSHPVEGGNTIYF.

This clone was observed a few times. The genes are TRBV7-2 and TRBJ1-1, with a weak D call TRBD1 (5 bases). V gave up 6 bases and J gave up 1 base, with 9 bases separating them. Germline-derived CDR1 and CDR2 are SGHTA and FQGNSA. The CDR3 totals 13 residues. The CDR3 loop is CASSRGANTEAFF. Written as DNA, the CDR3 is TGTGCCAGCAGTCGTGGGGCGAACACTGAAGCTTTCTTT.

J is TRBJ2-3 and V is TRBV5-1; D is undetermined. Trimming pared 0 bases from V and 6 bases from J, leaving 14 bases between. There are 15 residues in the CDR3. CDR1 is SGHRS, CDR2 YFSETQ, per germline. CDR3 in DNA: TGCGCCAGCAGCTTGGTTGGTAGTTCGGGTGATACGCAGTATTTT. Amino acid sequence: CASSLVGSSGDTQYF.

The chain employs TRBV4-3 and TRBJ1-3, with no clear D. The V and J ends lost 1 base and 9 bases respectively, with 7 bases between them. Germline-derived CDR1 and CDR2 are LGHNA and YSLEER. CDR3 length: 12 amino acids. CDR3 residues: CASSQGAGTIYF. The CDR3 bases are TGCGCCAGCAGCCAAGGAGCAGGCACCATATATTTT.

The gene calls are TRBV6-5 and TRBJ2-1, with 7 bases fitting TRBD2. Germline V gene data show CDR1 as MNHEY and CDR2 as SVGAGI. CDR3 length equals 14 residues. Unmatched junction bases numbered 4, after V lost 2 bases and J lost 6 bases. The DNA of the CDR3 is TGTGCCAGCAGTTACAGGACTAGTGGCAATGAGCAGTTCTTC. Its translation is CASSYRTSGNEQFF.

The J gene is TRBJ2-7, the V gene TRBV28, with D tentatively TRBD2 (6 bases). The V end lost 9 bases, the J end lost 2 bases, and 14 bases lay between the germline ends. Germline lookup yields CDR1 MDHEN and CDR2 SYDVKM. CDR3 size: 13 residues. CDR3: CASTGVGTYEQYF. CDR3 DNA sequence: TGTGCCAGTACGGGAGTAGGGACCTACGAGCAGTACTTC. Drawing the rest from reference TRBV28 and TRBJ2-7, the complete variable domain is DVKVTQSSRYLVKRTGEKVFLECVQDMDHENMFWYRQDPGLGLRLIYFSYDVKMKEKGDIPEGYSVSREKKERFSLILESASTNQTSMYLCASTGVGTYEQYFGPGTRLTVT.

This clone was observed once. This chain joins TRBV7-2 and TRBJ1-2; unclear D gene. The CDR3 is made up of 17 amino acids. V lost 4 bases and J 2 bases, leaving 20 bases between the germline ends. The germline V gene encodes CDR1 SGHTA and CDR2 FQGNSA. CDR3: CASSSSLYPVVNYGYTF. Here the CDR3 DNA reads TGTGCCAGCAGCTCCTCACTCTATCCCGTGGTCAACTATGGCTACACCTTC.